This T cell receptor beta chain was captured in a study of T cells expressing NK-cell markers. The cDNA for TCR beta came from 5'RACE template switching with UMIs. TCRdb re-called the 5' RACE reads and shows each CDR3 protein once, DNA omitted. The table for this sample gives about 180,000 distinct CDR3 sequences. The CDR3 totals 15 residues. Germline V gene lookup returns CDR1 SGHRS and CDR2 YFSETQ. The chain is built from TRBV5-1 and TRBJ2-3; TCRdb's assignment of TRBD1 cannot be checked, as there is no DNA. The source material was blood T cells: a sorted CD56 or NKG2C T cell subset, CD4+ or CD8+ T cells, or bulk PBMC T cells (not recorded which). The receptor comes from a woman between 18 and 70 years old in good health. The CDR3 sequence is CASGAQGGLTDTQYF.